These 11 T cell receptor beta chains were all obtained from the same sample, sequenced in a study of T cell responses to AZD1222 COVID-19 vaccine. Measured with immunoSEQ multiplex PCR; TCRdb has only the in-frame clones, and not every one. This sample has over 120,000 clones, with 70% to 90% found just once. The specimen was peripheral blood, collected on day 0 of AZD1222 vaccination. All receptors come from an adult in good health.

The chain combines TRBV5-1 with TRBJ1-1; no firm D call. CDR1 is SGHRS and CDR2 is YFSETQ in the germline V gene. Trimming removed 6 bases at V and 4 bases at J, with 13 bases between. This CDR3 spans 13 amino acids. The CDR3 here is CASNVGVGTEAFF. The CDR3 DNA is TGCGCCAGCAACGTCGGGGTAGGCACTGAAGCTTTCTTT.

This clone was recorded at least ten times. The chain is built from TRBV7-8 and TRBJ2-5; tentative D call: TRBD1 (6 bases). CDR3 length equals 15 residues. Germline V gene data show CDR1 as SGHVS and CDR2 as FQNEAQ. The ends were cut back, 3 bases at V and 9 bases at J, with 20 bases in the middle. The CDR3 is CASSLVQGPSGAQYF. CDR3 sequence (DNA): TGTGCCAGCAGCTTGGTACAGGGTCCATCAGGCGCCCAGTACTTC.

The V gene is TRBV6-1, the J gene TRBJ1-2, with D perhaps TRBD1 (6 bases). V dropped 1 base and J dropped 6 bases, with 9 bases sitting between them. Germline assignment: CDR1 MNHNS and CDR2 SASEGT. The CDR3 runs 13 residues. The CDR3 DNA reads TGTGCCAGCAGTGAAGAAAACAGGGATGGCTACACCTTC. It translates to CASSEENRDGYTF.

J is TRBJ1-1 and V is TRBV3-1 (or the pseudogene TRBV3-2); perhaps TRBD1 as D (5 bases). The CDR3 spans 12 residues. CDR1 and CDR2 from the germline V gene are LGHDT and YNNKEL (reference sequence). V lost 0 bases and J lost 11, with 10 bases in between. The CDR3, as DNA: TGTGCCAGCAGCCAAGAGGGGGGAAGGGCTTTCTTT. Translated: CASSQEGGRAFF.

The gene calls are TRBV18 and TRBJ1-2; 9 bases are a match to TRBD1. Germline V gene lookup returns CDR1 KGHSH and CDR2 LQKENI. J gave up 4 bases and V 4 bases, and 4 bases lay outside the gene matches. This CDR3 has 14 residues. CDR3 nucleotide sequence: TGTGCCAGCTCACTCGCGGACAGGGGCTATGGCTACACCTTC. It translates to CASSLADRGYGYTF. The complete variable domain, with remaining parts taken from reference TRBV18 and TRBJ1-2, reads NAGVMQNPRHLVRRRGQEARLRCSPMKGHSHVYWYRQLPEEGLKFMVYLQKENIIDESGMPKERFSAEFPKEGPSILRIQQVVRGDSAAYFCASSLADRGYGYTFGSGTRLTVV.

CDR3 sequence reads: CASSSDGNSGNTIYF. The CDR3 DNA follows: TGCGCCAGCAGCTCGGACGGAAACTCTGGAAACACCATATATTTT. This chain links TRBV5-1 with TRBJ1-3; no firm D call. The V end was cut by 3 bases, the J end by 0 bases, with 10 bases between. This CDR3 region has 15 residues. Looked up from germline, CDR1 is SGHRS and CDR2 is YFSETQ.

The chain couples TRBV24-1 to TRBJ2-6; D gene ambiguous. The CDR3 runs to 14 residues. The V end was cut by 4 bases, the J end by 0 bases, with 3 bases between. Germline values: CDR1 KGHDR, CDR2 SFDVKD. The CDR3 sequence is CATSENSGANVLTF. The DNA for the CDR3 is TGTGCCACCAGTGAAAACTCTGGGGCCAACGTCCTGACTTTC.

CDR3 DNA sequence: TGTGCCAGCAGCCAAGATCACGGAGGGGAGGGCTACACCTTC. Its translation is CASSQDHGGEGYTF. The rearrangement links TRBV3-1 (or the pseudogene TRBV3-2) to TRBJ1-2, with a possible D match to TRBD1 (5 bases). This CDR3 comprises 14 residues. Germline V gene lookup returns CDR1 LGHDT and CDR2 YNNKEL (reference sequence). Trimming shortened V by 0 bases and J by 8 bases, and 13 bases separated the two germline ends.

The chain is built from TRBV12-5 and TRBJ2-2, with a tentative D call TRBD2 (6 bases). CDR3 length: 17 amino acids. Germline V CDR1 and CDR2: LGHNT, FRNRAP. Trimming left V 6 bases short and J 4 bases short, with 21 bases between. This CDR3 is CASGGRHSQRRTGELFF. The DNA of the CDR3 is TGTGCTAGTGGGGGGAGGCACTCCCAGCGTCGCACCGGGGAGCTGTTTTTT.

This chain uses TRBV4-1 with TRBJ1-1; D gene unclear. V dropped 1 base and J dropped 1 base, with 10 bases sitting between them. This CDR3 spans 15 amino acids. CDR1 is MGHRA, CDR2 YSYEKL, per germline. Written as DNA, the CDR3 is TGCGCCAGCAGCCAAGGGCCTCGTCCGAACACTGAAGCTTTCTTT. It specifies CASSQGPRPNTEAFF.

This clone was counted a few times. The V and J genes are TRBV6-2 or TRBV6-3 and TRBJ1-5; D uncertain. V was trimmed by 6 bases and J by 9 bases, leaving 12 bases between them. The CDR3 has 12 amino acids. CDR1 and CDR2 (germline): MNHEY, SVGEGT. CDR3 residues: CASSLGVPPQHF. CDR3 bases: TGTGCCAGCAGCTTAGGCGTTCCGCCCCAGCATTTT.